This T cell receptor beta chain was identified during a study of glioma-infiltrating T cells after dendritic cell vaccination. The V and J ends lost 5 bases and 2 bases respectively, with 6 bases between them. Per the germline V gene, CDR1 is LNHDA and CDR2 is SQIVND (reference sequence). The CDR3 runs to 12 residues. The table came from immunoSEQ multiplex PCR; TCRdb's copy has only in-frame clones and leaves some out. The data show about 95,000 clones, under 90% seen once. The chain has TRBV19 and TRBJ1-1; D uncertain. The sequencing used blood, collected before dendritic cell vaccination. The receptor was derived from a human donor with glioblastoma. The DNA for the CDR3 is TGTGCCAGTAGTTATATCAACACTGAAGCTTTCTTT. This codes for CASSYINTEAFF.